This record concerns one TCR beta chain sequence. Its antigen is unknown. Collection occurred without any documented infections or immune events in donors. This sample was taken from a study of identifying expanded T cells in peripheral blood. Study results and limitations: Differentially abundant clones: about 1.3 between replicates, 16.4 at 2 to 3 weeks, 19 to 20 at four. Variance in clone template counts between approximately two-week samples significantly increased with total template count across all healthy donors.

V was shortened by 3 bases and J by 3 bases, with 11 bases between the two germline ends. Germline V lookup: CDR1 MNHNS, CDR2 SASEGT. This CDR3 contains 14 residues. The method was immunoSEQ multiplex PCR; TCRdb's version includes in-frame clones alone and lacks a portion of them. The sample includes approximately 110,000 clones, roughly 91% of them seen just once. The V and J genes are TRBV6-1 and TRBJ2-5; unclear D gene. Sequenced sample: blood. The TCR comes from a person between 18 and 75 years old in good health. The CDR3 spells CASSEDPAEETQYF. DNA of the CDR3: TGTGCCAGCAGTGAGGACCCCGCGGAAGAGACCCAGTACTTC.